The TCR beta chain under discussion was sequenced for a study of control samples from healthy donors and cancer patients. With 6 bases removed from V and 4 bases from J, the gap between germline ends came to 12 bases. The CDR3 is made up of 13 amino acids. Only in-frame clones appear in the TCRdb table, and some are missing; sequencing was by immunoSEQ multiplex PCR. The sample includes 150,000 to 200,000 clones, approximately 90% seen only once; the top ten take 1.3% to 1.5%. The source material was blood. This TCR was sampled from a man aged 25-40 years in good health. The V gene is TRBV12-3 or TRBV12-4, the J gene TRBJ1-1; possible D gene TRBD1, 6 bases. The CDR3 DNA reads TGTGCCAGCAGCTCCGGGGGCGGCACTGAAGCTTTCTTT. Protein: CASSSGGGTEAFF.